A selection of T cell receptor beta chains follows, all from one sample in a study of cytomegalovirus exposure and HLA in healthy donors. The assay was immunoSEQ multiplex PCR, and TCRdb's table has in-frame clones only and misses some. There are roughly 170,000 clones in the sample; around 80% occur only once, and around 7% lies in the top ten. Sequenced material: PBMCs. These receptors were obtained from a man aged 25 to 40 in good health and CMV-seropositive. CDR3s include the opening cysteine and the closing phenylalanine or tryptophan. The D gene is left open where the match is weak. A clone size is listed for some rows: how often the clone was seen (once, few, many), or a class if it is expanded.

d_gene: NA
abundance: few
j_gene: TRBJ1-1
v_gene: TRBV6-5
CDR3nt: TGTGCCAGCAGGCCAGGGGTTCCTGTCACTGAAGCTTTCTTT
CDR3aa: CASRPGVPVTEAFF

d_gene: NA
abundance: NA
j_gene: TRBJ2-1
v_gene: TRBV20-1
CDR3nt: TGCAGTGCTAGAGCCTATAATGAGCAGTTCTTC
CDR3aa: CSARAYNEQFF

d_gene: TRBD2
abundance: NA
j_gene: TRBJ2-4
v_gene: TRBV27
CDR3nt: TGTGCCAGCAGTTTAGCGGGGGGAAACATTCAGTACTTC
CDR3aa: CASSLAGGNIQYF

d_gene: TRBD1
abundance: few
j_gene: TRBJ1-1
v_gene: TRBV5-6
CDR3nt: TGTGCCAGCAGCGCCCTGGACAGGGAGGAGTTGAACACTGAAGCTTTCTTT
CDR3aa: CASSALDREELNTEAFF

d_gene: TRBD1
abundance: NA
j_gene: TRBJ2-1
v_gene: TRBV7-9
CDR3nt: TGTGCCAGCAGCCGAATTTACGGGACAGGGGAGGACAATGAGCAGTTCTTC
CDR3aa: CASSRIYGTGEDNEQFF

d_gene: TRBD2
abundance: NA
j_gene: TRBJ2-1
v_gene: TRBV7-9
CDR3nt: TGTGCCAGCAGTTGGCTAGCGGGTAAGCAGTTCTTC
CDR3aa: CASSWLAGKQFF

d_gene: TRBD1
abundance: NA
j_gene: TRBJ1-5
v_gene: TRBV7-2
CDR3nt: TGTGCCAGCAGCTTGGCCGGGACAGGGCCGGGTCAGCCCCAGCATTTT
CDR3aa: CASSLAGTGPGQPQHF

d_gene: TRBD1
abundance: NA
j_gene: TRBJ1-5
v_gene: TRBV27
CDR3nt: TGTGCCAGCAGCACTCACAGGGGCCCCAGGCGGCCCCAGCATTTT
CDR3aa: CASSTHRGPRRPQHF

d_gene: TRBD1
abundance: NA
j_gene: TRBJ1-2
v_gene: TRBV7-8
CDR3nt: TGTGCCAGCAGCCCGATACAGGGGAAGTATGGCTACACCTTC
CDR3aa: CASSPIQGKYGYTF

d_gene: NA
abundance: once
j_gene: TRBJ2-3
v_gene: TRBV18
CDR3nt: TGTGCCAGCTCAGACAGCCCCCCAGATACGCAGTATTTT
CDR3aa: CASSDSPPDTQYF

d_gene: TRBD1
abundance: NA
j_gene: TRBJ2-7
v_gene: TRBV6-1
CDR3nt: TGTGCCAGCAGTGAAGCTGCGACAGGGGGCCACGAGCAGTACTTC
CDR3aa: CASSEAATGGHEQYF

d_gene: NA
abundance: NA
j_gene: TRBJ2-5
v_gene: TRBV15
CDR3nt: TGTGCCACCAGTATGCAAGAGACCCAGTACTTC
CDR3aa: CATSMQETQYF

d_gene: NA
abundance: NA
j_gene: TRBJ2-1
v_gene: TRBV18
CDR3nt: TGTGCCAGCTCACCACCGGTCAGGCCCTACAATGAGCAGTTCTTC
CDR3aa: CASSPPVRPYNEQFF

d_gene: NA
abundance: once
j_gene: TRBJ2-7
v_gene: TRBV6-4
CDR3nt: TGTGCCAGCAGTGACCCCCATCGACAGGAATCAACCTACGAGCAGTACTTC
CDR3aa: CASSDPHRQESTYEQYF

d_gene: NA
abundance: once
j_gene: TRBJ1-2
v_gene: TRBV10-2
CDR3nt: TGCGCCAGCAGTGAAAGCGGACTCGGCTATGGCTACACCTTC
CDR3aa: CASSESGLGYGYTF

d_gene: NA
abundance: NA
j_gene: TRBJ1-5
v_gene: TRBV27
CDR3nt: TGTGCCAGCAGTTTATCGCAGGGGCGTCAGCCCCAGCATTTT
CDR3aa: CASSLSQGRQPQHF

d_gene: TRBD2
abundance: NA
j_gene: TRBJ2-5
v_gene: TRBV28
CDR3nt: TGTGCCAGCAGTTTCCTAGCGGAAGACCAAGAGACCCAGTACTTC
CDR3aa: CASSFLAEDQETQYF

d_gene: NA
abundance: once
j_gene: TRBJ2-7
v_gene: TRBV5-1
CDR3nt: TGCGCCAGCAGCTTGTACTTTCGGGGATCCTACGAGCAGTACTTC
CDR3aa: CASSLYFRGSYEQYF

d_gene: TRBD1
abundance: NA
j_gene: TRBJ1-1
v_gene: TRBV19
CDR3nt: TGTGCCAGTAGTGGGTTACAGGGGAGGATCCGGAACACTGAAGCTTTCTTT
CDR3aa: CASSGLQGRIRNTEAFF

d_gene: TRBD1
abundance: NA
j_gene: TRBJ2-7
v_gene: TRBV6-1
CDR3nt: TGTGCCAGCGGAGCGACAGGGCCCTACGAGCAGTACTTC
CDR3aa: CASGATGPYEQYF

d_gene: NA
abundance: NA
j_gene: TRBJ1-1
v_gene: TRBV27
CDR3nt: TGTGCCAGCAGCAACCCGGGAGTAAACACTGAAGCTTTCTTT
CDR3aa: CASSNPGVNTEAFF

d_gene: TRBD1
abundance: NA
j_gene: TRBJ1-1
v_gene: TRBV6-5
CDR3nt: TGTGCCAGCAGTTACAAAACAGGGGGCCGGAACACTGAAGCTTTCTTT
CDR3aa: CASSYKTGGRNTEAFF

d_gene: NA
abundance: NA
j_gene: TRBJ1-4
v_gene: TRBV9
CDR3nt: TGTGCCAGCAGCGTTGAGCAGGGTTCGAATGAAAAACTGTTTTTT
CDR3aa: CASSVEQGSNEKLFF

d_gene: NA
abundance: NA
j_gene: TRBJ2-2
v_gene: TRBV5-1
CDR3nt: TGCGCCAGCAGACAAGAGAACACCGGGGAGCTGTTTTTT
CDR3aa: CASRQENTGELFF

d_gene: TRBD2
abundance: few
j_gene: TRBJ2-1
v_gene: TRBV28
CDR3nt: TGTGCCAGCAGCCAGTCCCAAGGACTAGCGGGAAGGAATGAGCAGTTCTTC
CDR3aa: CASSQSQGLAGRNEQFF

d_gene: NA
abundance: NA
j_gene: TRBJ2-7
v_gene: TRBV5-6
CDR3nt: TGTGCCAGCAGCTTGGTCGGGGGTGGCCCCTACGAGCAGTACTTC
CDR3aa: CASSLVGGGPYEQYF

d_gene: TRBD1
abundance: NA
j_gene: TRBJ1-6
v_gene: TRBV15
CDR3nt: TGTGCCACCAGCAGGACCAACAGGGGACATAATTCACCCCTCCACTTT
CDR3aa: CATSRTNRGHNSPLHF

d_gene: NA
abundance: NA
j_gene: TRBJ1-4
v_gene: TRBV27
CDR3nt: TGTGCCAGCAGCGCTCGGGGTGCAACTAATGAAAAACTGTTTTTT
CDR3aa: CASSARGATNEKLFF

d_gene: TRBD2
abundance: NA
j_gene: TRBJ2-3
v_gene: TRBV6-1
CDR3nt: TGTGCCAGCAGTGAAACCATAGCGGGAGGGACGGATACGCAGTATTTT
CDR3aa: CASSETIAGGTDTQYF

d_gene: NA
abundance: NA
j_gene: TRBJ1-1
v_gene: TRBV19
CDR3nt: TGTGCCAGTACGGAGAGGACTCGGGGGACTGAAGCTTTCTTT
CDR3aa: CASTERTRGTEAFF

d_gene: NA
abundance: NA
j_gene: TRBJ2-7
v_gene: TRBV19
CDR3nt: TGTGCCAGTAGGCCGGGACACCTCTCCTACGAGCAGTACTTC
CDR3aa: CASRPGHLSYEQYF

d_gene: NA
abundance: NA
j_gene: TRBJ1-5
v_gene: TRBV7-2
CDR3nt: TGTGCCAGCAGCCCCAACCCTAGTCAGCCCCAGCATTTT
CDR3aa: CASSPNPSQPQHF

d_gene: TRBD1
abundance: NA
j_gene: TRBJ1-1
v_gene: TRBV7-9
CDR3nt: TGTGCCAGCAGCTTAGAGCCCGGACAGGGGAGGAACACTGAAGCTTTCTTT
CDR3aa: CASSLEPGQGRNTEAFF

d_gene: TRBD2
abundance: NA
j_gene: TRBJ2-2
v_gene: TRBV27
CDR3nt: TGTGCCAGCAGTTCCAGAAGGGGGACTAGCGGGAGGGGAACCGGGGAGCTGTTTTTT
CDR3aa: CASSSRRGTSGRGTGELFF

d_gene: TRBD1
abundance: NA
j_gene: TRBJ1-1
v_gene: TRBV6-5
CDR3nt: TGTGCCAGCAGTAGATACAGGGGGCGGAACACTGAAGCTTTCTTT
CDR3aa: CASSRYRGRNTEAFF

d_gene: TRBD1
abundance: NA
j_gene: TRBJ2-3
v_gene: TRBV11-2
CDR3nt: TGTGCCAGCACAATCATCCGACAGGGGGCGTCAGATACGCAGTATTTT
CDR3aa: CASTIIRQGASDTQYF

d_gene: NA
abundance: NA
j_gene: TRBJ1-4
v_gene: TRBV30
CDR3nt: TGTGCCTGGAGTGTGGCGGTCCAAAATGAAAAACTGTTTTTT
CDR3aa: CAWSVAVQNEKLFF

d_gene: TRBD1
abundance: NA
j_gene: TRBJ1-2
v_gene: TRBV29-1
CDR3nt: TGCAGCGTTCTTTCTGAACAGGGGGCGCGTGGCTACACCTTC
CDR3aa: CSVLSEQGARGYTF

d_gene: NA
abundance: NA
j_gene: TRBJ1-2
v_gene: TRBV27
CDR3nt: TGTGCCAGCAGTTTATCGCAGGGGTCAAGACACTATGGCTACACCTTC
CDR3aa: CASSLSQGSRHYGYTF

d_gene: TRBD2
abundance: NA
j_gene: TRBJ2-1
v_gene: TRBV28
CDR3nt: TGTGCCAGCAGGACGGGGGTTAGCGGGAGGGAGTACAATGAGCAGTTCTTC
CDR3aa: CASRTGVSGREYNEQFF

d_gene: TRBD2
abundance: NA
j_gene: TRBJ2-5
v_gene: TRBV29-1
CDR3nt: TGCAGCGTTGAACAGGGAGGGGAGACCCAGTACTTC
CDR3aa: CSVEQGGETQYF

d_gene: TRBD2
abundance: few
j_gene: TRBJ2-7
v_gene: TRBV27
CDR3nt: TGTGCCAGCAGTCCCGCCTCTAGCGGGACCTACGAGCAGTACTTC
CDR3aa: CASSPASSGTYEQYF

d_gene: NA
abundance: NA
j_gene: TRBJ1-2
v_gene: TRBV25-1
CDR3nt: TGTGCCAGCCGAGGTCAGGGGAACTATGGCTACACCTTC
CDR3aa: CASRGQGNYGYTF

d_gene: NA
abundance: NA
j_gene: TRBJ1-5
v_gene: TRBV27
CDR3nt: TGTGCCAGCAGACAGGGTTTCTGGGGAGATCAGCCCCAGCATTTT
CDR3aa: CASRQGFWGDQPQHF

d_gene: NA
abundance: few
j_gene: TRBJ2-1
v_gene: TRBV7-2
CDR3nt: TGTGCCAGCAGGGACAAGAGGGGGAGCTCCTACAATGAGCAGTTCTTC
CDR3aa: CASRDKRGSSYNEQFF

d_gene: NA
abundance: NA
j_gene: TRBJ1-2
v_gene: TRBV11-2
CDR3nt: TGTGCCAGCAGCTATGGACAGAACTGGAACTATGGCTACACCTTC
CDR3aa: CASSYGQNWNYGYTF

d_gene: TRBD1
abundance: NA
j_gene: TRBJ1-2
v_gene: TRBV30
CDR3nt: TGTGCCTGGAGTATTCAGGGGGTTTATGGCTACACCTTC
CDR3aa: CAWSIQGVYGYTF

d_gene: TRBD2
abundance: once
j_gene: TRBJ2-1
v_gene: TRBV25-1
CDR3nt: TGTGCCAGCAGTGCCACTAGAGCGGGAGGCATCGACTACAATGAGCAGTTCTTC
CDR3aa: CASSATRAGGIDYNEQFF

d_gene: TRBD1
abundance: NA
j_gene: TRBJ2-4
v_gene: TRBV27
CDR3nt: TGTGCCAGCAGTTCCTTAGGCAGGGGGTTTTCCAAAAACATTCAGTACTTC
CDR3aa: CASSSLGRGFSKNIQYF

d_gene: NA
abundance: NA
j_gene: TRBJ2-3
v_gene: TRBV7-8
CDR3nt: TGTGCCAGCAGCAAAACTCGCTTGGGCCCGACAGATACGCAGTATTTT
CDR3aa: CASSKTRLGPTDTQYF

d_gene: NA
abundance: NA
j_gene: TRBJ1-5
v_gene: TRBV2
CDR3nt: TGTGCCAGCAGGGTTCTAGGAGACCAGCCCCAGCATTTT
CDR3aa: CASRVLGDQPQHF

d_gene: TRBD1
abundance: NA
j_gene: TRBJ2-7
v_gene: TRBV27
CDR3nt: TGTGCCAGCAGGGGGACAGTGAGCTTGGGTGAGCAGTACTTC
CDR3aa: CASRGTVSLGEQYF

d_gene: NA
abundance: NA
j_gene: TRBJ2-1
v_gene: TRBV25-1
CDR3nt: TGTGCCAGCCTTGACCCACTAAACAATGAGCAGTTCTTC
CDR3aa: CASLDPLNNEQFF

d_gene: NA
abundance: NA
j_gene: TRBJ2-7
v_gene: TRBV6-1
CDR3nt: TGTGCCAGCAGCCACTACGAGCAGTACTTC
CDR3aa: CASSHYEQYF

d_gene: NA
abundance: NA
j_gene: TRBJ2-7
v_gene: TRBV19
CDR3nt: TGTGCCAGTAGTATTCGGGTGGATAGCGGAGCATACGAGCAGTACTTC
CDR3aa: CASSIRVDSGAYEQYF

d_gene: TRBD1
abundance: NA
j_gene: TRBJ2-6
v_gene: TRBV11-2
CDR3nt: TGTGCCAGCAGCATATGGACAGGGAACTCTGGGGCCAACGTCCTGACTTTC
CDR3aa: CASSIWTGNSGANVLTF

d_gene: NA
abundance: NA
j_gene: TRBJ2-7
v_gene: TRBV7-3
CDR3nt: TGTGCCAGCAGCCTAAACACAGGATCCTACGAGCAGTACTTC
CDR3aa: CASSLNTGSYEQYF

d_gene: TRBD1
abundance: NA
j_gene: TRBJ2-7
v_gene: TRBV28
CDR3nt: TGTGCCAGCAAAGATGACAGGGGAAGTAACGAGCAGTACTTC
CDR3aa: CASKDDRGSNEQYF